The TCR beta chain described here comes from a study of spatial heterogeneity in lung cancer. Study-level information: Each time, sequencing found more beta-chain sequences than alpha-chain sequences. More than 9.5 raw reads, on average, carried each unique TCR and UMI combination. Study outcomes and limitations: More often at tumor resection than at routine follow-up, ubiquitous expanded tumor TCRs were detected in the blood.

This clonotype was detected many times. What it recognizes is unknown. As to time point: sample taken at primary tumor resection. No cell sorting; template was whole RNA from tumor, lung tissue or PBMC. All TCR cDNA molecules were individually tagged with a unique molecular identifier. TCRdb fed the 5' RACE reads into MiXCR, producing one record per CDR3 protein. The sample carries some 8,000 distinct CDR3 sequences, around 5% recorded once. Germline V CDR1 and CDR2: SGHAT, FQNNGV. Trimming removed 5 bases at V and 9 bases at J, with 8 bases between. The CDR3 totals 11 residues. The receptor's source is a male donor with early-stage non-small cell lung cancer. The V call is TRBV11-2, the J call TRBJ2-1; no clear D gene. Here the sequenced sample was PBMCs, taken at surgery. CDR3 loop: CASSPRIEQFF. The CDR3 coding sequence is TGTGCCAGCAGCCCCAGGATTGAGCAGTTCTTC.